The 23 T cell receptor beta chains listed next were all sequenced from one sample in a study of immune evolution from preneoplasia to lung adenocarcinoma. Sequencing used immunoSEQ multiplex PCR; TCRdb keeps in-frame clones, though not all of them. The sample has about 7,800 clones, 72% seen once. Sequenced material: FFPE lung adenocarcinoma in situ tissue. These receptors were taken from a donor aged 70 or over with lung adenocarcinoma. Some clones in this sample may be carry-over from other donors' samples.

This sequence joins TRBV4-1 and TRBJ1-5; D may be TRBD1 (5 bases). Germline V lookup: CDR1 MGHRA, CDR2 YSYEKL. V was trimmed by 0 bases and J by 4 bases, leaving 19 bases between them. This CDR3 spans 18 amino acids. CDR3 nucleotide sequence: TGCGCCAGCAGCCAAGATCGGGGCGCAAGACGTAGAAATCAGCCCCAGCATTTT. Encoded protein: CASSQDRGARRRNQPQHF.

CDR3 nucleotides: TGTGCCAGCTCACCAATACAGGGTTACGCTGAAGCTTTCTTT. This encodes CASSPIQGYAEAFF. The chain is built from TRBV18 and TRBJ1-1, with D possibly TRBD1 on 6 matching bases. CDR1 and CDR2 from the germline V gene are KGHSH and LQKENI. This CDR3 has 14 residues. V lost 2 bases to trimming and J lost 6 bases, with 13 bases between them.

The chain carries TRBV5-4 and TRBJ1-2; a weak D match, TRBD1 (5 bases). This CDR3 is built from 13 residues. V shed 3 bases and J shed 12 bases, with 18 bases lying between them. Germline V gives CDR1 SGHNT, CDR2 YYREEE (reference sequence). This chain's CDR3 is CASSSARTFSNTF. The DNA of the CDR3 is TGTGCCAGCAGCTCGGCTAGGACATTTAGCAACACCTTC.

This chain links TRBV18 with TRBJ2-7, with 9 bases lining up with TRBD1. There are 14 residues in the CDR3. Looked up from germline, CDR1 is KGHSH and CDR2 is LQKENI. V was clipped by 6 bases and J by 3 bases; unmatched bases: 6. In DNA, the CDR3 is TGTGCCAGCTCCCAAGGGACAGGGTACTACGAGCAGTACTTC. Protein product: CASSQGTGYYEQYF.

The J gene is TRBJ1-1, the V gene TRBV29-1; a weak D match, TRBD1 (5 bases). CDR1 is SQVTM and CDR2 is ANQGSEA in the germline V gene. V was pared by 0 bases and J by 1 base, with 9 bases between. The CDR3 covers 14 residues. The CDR3 region has the DNA TGCAGCGTTGAAGATCAGGGTAGGAACACTGAAGCTTTCTTT. The encoded protein is CSVEDQGRNTEAFF.

This clone has just one count. This chain uses TRBV11-2 with TRBJ1-2, with D perhaps TRBD1 (5 bases). CDR1 is SGHAT, CDR2 FQNNGV, per germline. Trimming took off 5 bases at V and 6 bases at J, with 10 bases between the two ends. CDR3 length: 12 amino acids. The CDR3 loop is CASSHGADGYTF. The CDR3 DNA reads as TGTGCCAGCAGCCACGGGGCTGATGGCTACACCTTC.

This clone is medium-sized (0.01 to 0.1%). The chain is built from TRBV6-5 and TRBJ2-5; perhaps TRBD2 as D (5 bases). The CDR3 length is 13 residues. Trimming left V 10 bases short and J 2 bases short, with 14 bases between. The germline V gene has CDR1 MNHEY and CDR2 SVGAGI. CDR3 loop: CATGGRGQETQYF. The CDR3 nucleotides read TGTGCCACCGGCGGTCGGGGTCAAGAGACCCAGTACTTC.

The genes are TRBV7-6 and TRBJ2-3; D unclear. CDR1 SGHVS and CDR2 FNYEAQ come from the germline V gene. This CDR3 spans 15 amino acids. The V end was cut by 7 bases, the J end by 0 bases, with 14 bases between. The CDR3 spells CASTRTFGSTDTQYF. CDR3 DNA: TGTGCCAGCACCCGAACTTTCGGCAGCACAGATACGCAGTATTTT. Full variable domain (outside the CDR3, taken from reference TRBV7-6 and TRBJ2-3): GAGVSQSPRYKVTKRGQDVALRCDPISGHVSLYWYRQALGQGPEFLTYFNYEAQQDKSGLPNDRFSAERPEGSISTLTIQRTEQRDSAMYRCASTRTFGSTDTQYFGPGTRLTVL.

The V gene is TRBV11-2, the J gene TRBJ1-2; D gene unclear. This CDR3 region has 12 residues. Germline loops: CDR1 SGHAT, CDR2 FQNNGV. V gave up 5 bases and J gave up 8 bases, with 12 bases separating them. CDR3 in amino acids: CASSPGTQGYTF. CDR3 coding DNA: TGTGCCAGCAGCCCCGGTACCCAGGGCTACACCTTC.

This clone was observed once. The V call is TRBV5-1, the J call TRBJ2-3, with D maybe TRBD1 (6 bases). The CDR3 sequence is 13 residues long. With 7 bases removed from V and 6 bases from J, the gap between germline ends came to 15 bases. CDR1 is SGHRS and CDR2 is YFSETQ in the germline V gene. The CDR3 reads CASSEGVEDTQYF. The CDR3, as DNA: TGCGCCAGCTCCGAGGGGGTCGAGGATACGCAGTATTTT.

Within the sample, this clone is medium-sized. V usage is TRBV27 and J usage is TRBJ1-4; 9 nucleotides align to TRBD1. The CDR3 consists of 14 residues. J lost 7 bases, V lost 5 bases, and 5 bases had no gene match. The germline CDR1 and CDR2 sequences are MNHEY and SMNVEV (reference sequence). The CDR3 coding sequence is TGTGCCAGCAGTCGTGCGGGACAGGGTGAAAAACTGTTTTTT. This gives the protein CASSRAGQGEKLFF.

The gene calls are TRBV19 and TRBJ2-7; no clear D gene. This CDR3 has 17 residues. In germline, CDR1 is LNHDA, CDR2 SQIVND (reference sequence). V was trimmed by 1 base and J by 3 bases, leaving 19 bases between them. In nucleotides, the CDR3 is TGTGCCAGTAGTATAGGGTGGGCGGCAGGTAGGATCTACGAGCAGTACTTC. It is translated as CASSIGWAAGRIYEQYF. Drawing the rest from reference TRBV19 and TRBJ2-7, the complete variable domain is DGGITQSPKYLFRKEGQNVTLSCEQNLNHDAMYWYRQDPGQGLRLIYYSQIVNDFQKGDIAEGYSVSREKKESFPLTVTSAQKNPTAFYLCASSIGWAAGRIYEQYFGPGTRLTVT.

The chain is built from TRBV5-1 and TRBJ2-1; tentatively, D is TRBD2 (7 bases). Germline CDR1 is SGHRS and CDR2 is YFSETQ. The ends were cut back, 3 bases at V and 5 bases at J, with 18 bases in the middle. CDR3 length equals 16 residues. CDR3 nucleotide sequence: TGCGCCAGCAGCTCTCGGCTAGGGGGGGGTAACAATGAGCAGTTCTTC. It yields the protein CASSSRLGGGNNEQFF. Variable domain in full (rest from reference TRBV5-1 and TRBJ2-1): KAGVTQTPRYLIKTRGQQVTLSCSPISGHRSVSWYQQTPGQGLQFLFEYFSETQRNKGNFPGRFSGRQFSNSRSEMNVSTLELGDSALYLCASSSRLGGGNNEQFFGPGTRLTVL.

This chain joins TRBV15 and TRBJ1-2, with a possible D match to TRBD1 (5 bases). The CDR3 sequence is 13 residues long. Germline CDR1 is LNHNV and CDR2 is YYDKDF (reference sequence). Between the trimmed V and J ends, which lost 0 bases and 8 bases, there was a span of 10 bases. This chain's CDR3 is CATSREPRDGYTF. Here the CDR3 DNA reads TGTGCCACCAGCAGAGAGCCCAGGGACGGCTACACCTTC.

V is TRBV7-9 and J is TRBJ1-6; 10 bases are a match to TRBD1. The V gene's germline CDR1 is SEHNR and CDR2 FQNEAQ (reference sequence). The CDR3 is 14 amino acids. J gave up 6 bases and V 4 bases, and 0 bases lay outside the gene matches. This CDR3 reads CASSWDRGNSPLHF. For the CDR3, the DNA is TGTGCCAGCAGCTGGGACAGGGGTAATTCACCCCTCCACTTT. The entire variable domain, with the rest obtained from reference TRBV7-9 and TRBJ1-6, is as follows: DTGVSQNPRHKITKRGQNVTFRCDPISEHNRLYWYRQTLGQGPEFLTYFQNEAQLEKSRLLSDRFSAERPKGSFSTLEIQRTEQGDSAMYLCASSWDRGNSPLHFGNGTRLTVT.

The V gene is TRBV6-5, the J gene TRBJ2-7, with 9 positions matching TRBD2. The CDR3 is 12 residues long. Unmatched junction bases numbered 8, after V lost 10 bases and J lost 7 bases. Germline V gene sequence: CDR1 MNHEY, CDR2 SVGAGI. CDR3 sequence reads: CATYSGSEEQYF. CDR3 bases: TGTGCCACTTATAGCGGGAGCGAAGAGCAGTACTTC.

V gene TRBV7-2 combines with J gene TRBJ2-1; D is unresolved. V dropped 1 base and J dropped 13 bases, with 11 bases sitting between them. The CDR3 extends over 12 amino acids. The germline V gene has CDR1 SGHTA and CDR2 FQGNSA. The DNA for the CDR3 is TGTGCCAGCAGCTTAGATCGGCGGAACCAGTTCTTC. Its translation: CASSLDRRNQFF.

This clone is medium-sized (0.01 to 0.1%) in the sample. The V call is TRBV10-3, the J call TRBJ1-2; D remains unclear. V lost 6 bases, J lost 6 bases, and 14 bases lay in between. This CDR3 contains 13 residues. CDR1 and CDR2 from the germline V gene are ENHRY and SYGVKD. The CDR3 spells CAISPDSEDGYTF. The DNA of the CDR3 is TGTGCCATCAGCCCTGACTCTGAAGATGGCTACACCTTC.

This clone was seen more than once but under ten times. The chain recombines TRBV11-2 with TRBJ1-5; D not certain. Germline loops: CDR1 SGHAT, CDR2 FQNNGV. V lost 1 base to trimming and J lost 1 base, with 2 bases between them. The CDR3 length is 13 residues. The CDR3, as DNA: TGTGCCAGCAGCTTAGGAAGCAATCAGCCCCAGCATTTT. Protein: CASSLGSNQPQHF.

The chain couples TRBV7-9 to TRBJ2-7; 7 nucleotides line up with TRBD2. The CDR3 has 13 amino acids. V lost 3 bases to trimming and J lost 7 bases; unmatched junction nucleotides: 6. The germline gives CDR1 SEHNR, CDR2 FQNEAQ (reference sequence). CDR3 loop: CASSLLVGGEQYF. The CDR3, as DNA: TGTGCCAGCAGCTTGTTGGTGGGGGGGGAGCAGTACTTC.

This clone is judged medium-sized. The chain joins TRBV2 to TRBJ2-3; the D gene is possibly TRBD2 (6 bases). Germline V lookup: CDR1 SNHLY, CDR2 FYNNEI. The CDR3 sequence is 13 residues long. V was trimmed by 7 bases and J by 5 bases, leaving 13 bases between them. The CDR3 spells CASTEGQGDTQYF. The CDR3 DNA follows: TGTGCCAGCACGGAGGGGCAGGGAGATACGCAGTATTTT.

The chain joins TRBV30 to TRBJ2-7, with TRBD2 matching 10 bases. The J segment lost 0 bases and the V segment lost 6 bases, leaving 5 bases of the junction unmatched. Germline loops: CDR1 GTSNPN, CDR2 SVGIG (reference sequence). This CDR3 spans 14 amino acids. The CDR3 loop is CACLAGDLSYEQYF. CDR3 bases: TGTGCCTGCCTAGCGGGAGACCTCTCCTACGAGCAGTACTTC.

The chain couples TRBV27 to TRBJ1-3; possible D gene TRBD1, 5 bases. The germline V gene encodes CDR1 MNHEY and CDR2 SMNVEV (reference sequence). The V end lost 6 bases, the J end lost 2 bases, and 11 bases lay between the germline ends. The CDR3 spans 14 residues. The CDR3 loop reads CASSSRRAGNTIYF. In DNA form, the CDR3 reads TGTGCCAGCAGCTCACGCAGGGCTGGAAACACCATATATTTT.